The sequence of this TCR beta chain was determined in a study of Ad26.COV2.S vaccination and SARS-CoV-2 variants (dated by TCRdb to about 2021). A note on the overall study: TCRbeta repertoire sequencing was used to assess the specificity and breadth of SARS-CoV-2-reactive T cell receptors after Ad26.COV2.S vaccination. The TCR-sequenced set comprised approximately 32 samples: some 20 Ad26.COV2.S vaccine recipients, 5 placebo recipients and 8 SARS-CoV-2 convalescent individuals. Broad study findings and their caveats: The authors noted that the TCR breadth and depth analyses may have underestimated total T cell responses. After vaccination, substantial breadth of spike-specific CD8+ and CD4+ T cell responses was reported. Comparable non-spike TCR breadth was observed between vaccine and placebo recipients, consistent with only spike being contained in the vaccine. Higher spike-specific TCR breadth was observed in Ad26.COV2.S recipients than in placebo recipients (P = 0.0014).

The cysteine opens and the phenylalanine closes a CDR3 of 18 amino acids. This entry keeps only the CDR3 DNA: 54 bases, framed from base 1. At the junction V is shortened by 4 bases and J by 7 bases; bases outside the gene matches: 13. The CDR1 and CDR2 encoded by the germline V gene are SGHRS and YFSETQ. Points on this clone: It lacks a known antigen. Within one base of it there is no much larger clone, and no base qualities were kept.

The immunoSEQ Assay was used to sequence TCRbeta CDR3 regions. After extraction, genomic DNA underwent amplification by bias-controlled multiplex PCR, followed by high-throughput sequencing. From the authors' description of their analysis: To quantify the absolute abundance of each unique TCRbeta CDR3 region, sequences were collapsed and filtered. T cell fraction was estimated by normalization of TCRbeta template counts to usable DNA, with usable DNA being measured through amplification of reference genes present in all nucleated cells. Repertoire TCRs were annotated as SARS-CoV-2-specific by exact matching of V gene, CDR3 amino acid sequence and J gene to a known reactive TCR set. The reference SARS-CoV-2 TCR set was obtained from MIRA and was filtered for enrichment in COVID-19-positive ImmuneCODE repertoires, whereby public or cross-reactive TCRs were removed. Using the MIRA antigens, annotated TCRs were further analysed by specific ORF or by position within an ORF. Depth was the summed frequency of annotated unique rearrangements, while breadth was defined as annotated unique rearrangements over total unique productive rearrangements. Two-sided Wilcoxon rank-sum tests were used to compare TCR breadth between groups. In its TCRdb copy, this immuneACCESS table keeps in-frame sequences only and misses some clones. Where compared with another copy, unresolved V genes explain less than half of these, and the others have no known cause. That table gives V, J and clone size, and the DNA gave D and trimming. This sample lists more than 150,000 clones; roughly 87% were detected once. Less than 6% of the sample is in the top ten clones.

Taken with the paper, the label for time point translates to: individuals recovered from natural SARS-CoV-2 infection. The source of this sequence is a human donor who had recovered from COVID-19. This specimen was peripheral blood, taken after recovery from COVID-19. Recombination linked TRBV5-1 to TRBJ2-1; 14 nucleotides in the junction match TRBD2. The CDR3 reads as follows: CASSVLTSGRVSGNEQFF. In nucleotide form, the sequence is TGCGCCAGCAGCGTTTTGACTAGCGGGAGGGTTTCAGGGAATGAGCAGTTCTTC. With the rest looked up from the reference TRBV5-1 and TRBJ2-1 genes rather than sequenced, the full variable domain is KAGVTQTPRYLIKTRGQQVTLSCSPISGHRSVSWYQQTPGQGLQFLFEYFSETQRNKGNFPGRFSGRQFSNSRSEMNVSTLELGDSALYLCASSVLTSGRVSGNEQFFGPGTRLTVL.